This T cell receptor beta chain was captured by sequencing in a study of T cell responses to AZD1222 COVID-19 vaccine. TCRdb keeps only in-frame clones here, not all; method: immunoSEQ multiplex PCR. The repertoire consists of fewer than 90,000 clones, with approximately 90% occurring once and the leading ten covering 11%. CDR1 is SGHNT, CDR2 YENEEA, per germline. The CDR3 length is 13 residues. V was shortened by 0 bases and J by 6 bases, with 9 bases between the two germline ends. Study observations and caveats: Sampling that yielded the repertoires occurred only after the peak T cell response. The donors showed a predominance of white British ancestry and of females, with possible underestimation of clonal diversity.

In its sample, this clone was seen a few times. The antigen remains unidentified. Second-dose intervals near 4 or 12 weeks were combined. The sample here was peripheral blood, taken 28 days after the second AZD1222 dose. The chain couples TRBV11-3 to TRBJ2-7; possibly TRBD1 for D (6 bases). This receptor was identified in an adult who received the AZD1222 COVID-19 vaccine. DNA of the CDR3: TGTGCCAGCAGCTTAGAGGGGGCAGGCGAGCAGTACTTC. As protein: CASSLEGAGEQYF. Full variable domain (remainder filled in from reference TRBV11-3 and TRBJ2-7): EAGVVQSPRYKIIEKKQPVAFWCNPISGHNTLYWYLQNLGQGPELLIRYENEEAVDDSQLPKDRFSAERLKGVDSTLKIQPAELGDSAVYLCASSLEGAGEQYFGPGTRLTVT.